These 4 T cell receptor beta chains were all obtained from the same sample, sequenced in a study of blood T cell repertoires in COVID-19. Data came from immunoSEQ multiplex PCR; TCRdb stores just in-frame clones and leaves some out. The table records approximately 98,000 clones, 82% of them present only once. Input material: peripheral blood. These TCRs come from an elderly man with acute or convalescent COVID-19.

The V call is TRBV2, the J call TRBJ2-7, with D unclear. The germline gives CDR1 SNHLY, CDR2 FYNNEI. The ends were cut back, 3 bases at V and 2 bases at J, with 8 bases in the middle. CDR3 size: 13 residues. This chain's CDR3 is CASSDSSPYEQYF. As DNA, the CDR3 is TGTGCCAGCAGTGACTCCTCTCCCTACGAGCAGTACTTC. The variable domain in full, completed from reference TRBV2 and TRBJ2-7, reads EPEVTQTPSHQVTQMGQEVILRCVPISNHLYFYWYRQILGQKVEFLVSFYNNEISEKSEIFDDQFSVERPDGSNFTLKIRSTKLEDSAMYFCASSDSSPYEQYFGPGTRLTVT.

As concerns this clone: The sample has other DNA sequences that encode this CDR3 too. This rearrangement joins TRBV18 to TRBJ2-5; 7 bases agree with TRBD2. The CDR3 has 13 amino acids. The germline gives CDR1 KGHSH, CDR2 LQKENI. With V trimmed by 3 bases and J by 5 bases, 3 bases remained unmatched. CDR3 loop: CASSPQGGETQYF. CDR3 coding DNA: TGTGCCAGCTCACCTCAGGGAGGGGAGACCCAGTACTTC.

The V and J genes are TRBV19 and TRBJ1-1, with TRBD1 matching over 7 bases. Per germline, CDR1 LNHDA and CDR2 SQIVND (reference sequence). This CDR3 comprises 14 residues. J was trimmed by 5 bases and V by 6 bases; bases with no gene match: 9. This CDR3 reads CASSQQGRRTEAFF. The CDR3 bases are TGTGCCAGTAGCCAACAGGGGAGGCGGACTGAAGCTTTCTTT.

The V gene is TRBV5-1, the J gene TRBJ2-5, with D perhaps TRBD1 (7 bases). CDR1 is SGHRS and CDR2 is YFSETQ in the germline V gene. The V gene lost 4 bases and the J gene lost 0 bases, with 13 bases spanning the gap. There are 15 residues in the CDR3. The CDR3 DNA is TGCGCCAGCAGCCCAGGGGGGTCGTACCAAGAGACCCAGTACTTC. It yields the protein CASSPGGSYQETQYF. The entire variable domain, with the rest obtained from reference TRBV5-1 and TRBJ2-5, is as follows: KAGVTQTPRYLIKTRGQQVTLSCSPISGHRSVSWYQQTPGQGLQFLFEYFSETQRNKGNFPGRFSGRQFSNSRSEMNVSTLELGDSALYLCASSPGGSYQETQYFGPGTRLLVL.